This is a list of T cell receptor beta chains from one sample in a study of shared clonotypes between healthy human individuals. Only in-frame clones appear in the TCRdb table, and some are missing; sequencing was by immunoSEQ multiplex PCR. Of fewer than 1 million clones in the sample, 95% to 97% were seen once. The source material was naive CD8+ T cells sorted from blood. Receptors originate from a man aged 25 to 40 in good health. Each CDR3 is given with its conserved first and last residue. The order of the fields is clone size, D gene, J gene, V gene, CDR3 protein, CDR3 DNA. A D gene is named only where the DNA matches it firmly. Where a row states a size, it is once, few, many or the class of an expanded clone; other rows omit it.

clone size: .; D gene: TRBD1; J gene: TRBJ1-4; V gene: TRBV6-6; CDR3 protein: CASSRTGWEKLFF; CDR3 DNA: TGTGCCAGCAGCCGGACAGGGTGGGAAAAACTGTTTTTT
clone size: .; D gene: TRBD1; J gene: TRBJ2-6; V gene: TRBV9; CDR3 protein: CASRDRISGANVLTF; CDR3 DNA: TGTGCCAGCCGGGACAGGATCTCTGGGGCCAACGTCCTGACTTTC
clone size: .; D gene: .; J gene: TRBJ2-1; V gene: TRBV4-3; CDR3 protein: CASSRNNDRITHNEQFF; CDR3 DNA: TGCGCCAGCAGCCGAAACAACGACCGAATTACACACAATGAGCAGTTCTTC
clone size: .; D gene: .; J gene: TRBJ2-2; V gene: TRBV5-1; CDR3 protein: CASSLDPRTGELFF; CDR3 DNA: TGCGCCAGCAGCTTGGACCCGCGGACCGGGGAGCTGTTTTTT
clone size: once; D gene: .; J gene: TRBJ2-7; V gene: TRBV28; CDR3 protein: CASSLGLSYEQYF; CDR3 DNA: TGTGCCAGCAGTTTGGGCCTCTCCTACGAGCAGTACTTC
clone size: .; D gene: TRBD1; J gene: TRBJ2-1; V gene: TRBV11-2; CDR3 protein: CASSFRGNYNEQFF; CDR3 DNA: TGTGCCAGCAGCTTCAGGGGGAACTACAATGAGCAGTTCTTC
clone size: .; D gene: .; J gene: TRBJ1-4; V gene: TRBV5-1; CDR3 protein: CASSPDRTYEKLFF; CDR3 DNA: TGCGCCAGCAGCCCCGACAGGACCTATGAAAAACTGTTTTTT
clone size: .; D gene: TRBD1; J gene: TRBJ2-7; V gene: TRBV7-6; CDR3 protein: CASSLAGGTGTDEQYF; CDR3 DNA: TGTGCCAGCAGCTTGGCAGGCGGGACAGGGACCGACGAGCAGTACTTC
clone size: .; D gene: .; J gene: TRBJ2-2; V gene: TRBV4-1; CDR3 protein: CASSTRSEGTGELFF; CDR3 DNA: TGCGCCAGCAGCACCCGATCGGAGGGCACCGGGGAGCTGTTTTTT
clone size: .; D gene: TRBD1; J gene: TRBJ1-1; V gene: TRBV10-3; CDR3 protein: CAIRQGYTEAFF; CDR3 DNA: TGTGCCATAAGACAGGGGTACACTGAAGCTTTCTTT
clone size: .; D gene: .; J gene: TRBJ2-1; V gene: TRBV7-9; CDR3 protein: CASSDPGLPTNEQFF; CDR3 DNA: TGTGCCAGCAGCGACCCAGGACTCCCAACCAATGAGCAGTTCTTC
clone size: .; D gene: .; J gene: TRBJ2-7; V gene: TRBV7-8; CDR3 protein: CASSLAGGYEQYF; CDR3 DNA: TGTGCCAGCAGCTTAGCGGGAGGCTACGAGCAGTACTTC
clone size: .; D gene: .; J gene: TRBJ1-1; V gene: TRBV29-1; CDR3 protein: CSVVREATEAFF; CDR3 DNA: TGCAGCGTTGTTAGGGAGGCCACTGAAGCTTTCTTT
clone size: .; D gene: .; J gene: TRBJ2-2; V gene: TRBV7-6; CDR3 protein: CASSLSGELFF; CDR3 DNA: TGTGCCAGCAGTTTATCCGGGGAGCTGTTTTTT
clone size: .; D gene: .; J gene: TRBJ2-5; V gene: TRBV27; CDR3 protein: CASSLLGQQETQYF; CDR3 DNA: TGTGCCAGCAGTTTACTGGGACAACAAGAGACCCAGTACTTC
clone size: once; D gene: .; J gene: TRBJ1-2; V gene: TRBV2; CDR3 protein: CASSGYGYTF; CDR3 DNA: TGTGCCAGCAGTGGGTATGGCTACACCTTC
clone size: once; D gene: .; J gene: TRBJ2-6; V gene: TRBV7-8; CDR3 protein: CASSSQEELSGANVLTF; CDR3 DNA: TGTGCCAGCAGCTCCCAGGAGGAACTCTCTGGGGCCAACGTCCTGACTTTC
clone size: .; D gene: .; J gene: TRBJ2-1; V gene: TRBV7-9; CDR3 protein: CASSSRDTSYNEQFF; CDR3 DNA: TGTGCCAGCAGCTCTCGGGACACTAGTTACAATGAGCAGTTCTTC
clone size: .; D gene: .; J gene: TRBJ2-1; V gene: TRBV11-3; CDR3 protein: CASSSGPAAYNEQFF; CDR3 DNA: TGTGCCAGCAGCTCCGGCCCGGCGGCGTACAATGAGCAGTTCTTC
clone size: .; D gene: TRBD1; J gene: TRBJ2-1; V gene: TRBV30; CDR3 protein: CAWSVRDRGYNNEQFF; CDR3 DNA: TGTGCCTGGAGTGTACGGGACAGGGGGTATAACAATGAGCAGTTCTTC
clone size: .; D gene: .; J gene: TRBJ2-2; V gene: TRBV15; CDR3 protein: CATSGATLDDTGELFF; CDR3 DNA: TGTGCCACCAGCGGCGCTACTTTGGATGACACCGGGGAGCTGTTTTTT
clone size: once; D gene: .; J gene: TRBJ2-1; V gene: TRBV6-1; CDR3 protein: CASSEGGRYNEQFF; CDR3 DNA: TGTGCCAGCAGTGAAGGAGGGCGCTACAATGAGCAGTTCTTC
clone size: .; D gene: TRBD1; J gene: TRBJ2-7; V gene: TRBV7-9; CDR3 protein: CASSADRGLSYEQYF; CDR3 DNA: TGTGCCAGCAGCGCAGACAGGGGGCTCTCCTACGAGCAGTACTTC
clone size: .; D gene: TRBD1; J gene: TRBJ2-7; V gene: TRBV27; CDR3 protein: CASSDRGYEQYF; CDR3 DNA: TGTGCCAGCAGCGACAGGGGCTACGAGCAGTACTTC
clone size: .; D gene: .; J gene: TRBJ2-7; V gene: TRBV7-2; CDR3 protein: CASSYGKLPTYEQYF; CDR3 DNA: TGTGCCAGCAGCTACGGCAAGTTACCAACCTACGAGCAGTACTTC
clone size: .; D gene: TRBD2; J gene: TRBJ2-1; V gene: TRBV6-1; CDR3 protein: CASSVLAGTPYNEQFF; CDR3 DNA: TGTGCCAGCAGTGTGCTAGCGGGGACCCCCTACAATGAGCAGTTCTTC
clone size: .; D gene: .; J gene: TRBJ2-7; V gene: TRBV7-9; CDR3 protein: CASSTNLEEQYF; CDR3 DNA: TGTGCCAGCAGCACCAACCTGGAGGAGCAGTACTTC
clone size: .; D gene: TRBD2; J gene: TRBJ2-7; V gene: TRBV7-6; CDR3 protein: CASSDGTSGIYEQYF; CDR3 DNA: TGTGCCAGCAGCGACGGGACTAGCGGAATATACGAGCAGTACTTC
clone size: once; D gene: TRBD1; J gene: TRBJ1-3; V gene: TRBV4-3; CDR3 protein: CASSQDKGAGNTIYF; CDR3 DNA: TGCGCCAGCAGCCAAGATAAGGGGGCGGGAAACACCATATATTTT
clone size: .; D gene: TRBD2; J gene: TRBJ2-7; V gene: TRBV7-6; CDR3 protein: CASTRGGPYEQYF; CDR3 DNA: TGTGCCAGCACCCGGGGGGGGCCCTACGAGCAGTACTTC
clone size: .; D gene: .; J gene: TRBJ1-3; V gene: TRBV7-2; CDR3 protein: CASSLVGNTIYF; CDR3 DNA: TGTGCCAGCAGCTTAGTCGGAAACACCATATATTTT
clone size: .; D gene: .; J gene: TRBJ1-4; V gene: TRBV9; CDR3 protein: CASSLGGNEKLFF; CDR3 DNA: TGTGCCAGCAGCCTCGGGGGTAATGAAAAACTGTTTTTT